The 3 T cell receptor beta chains below all came from one sample that was sequenced in a study of shared clonotypes between healthy human individuals. Profiled with immunoSEQ multiplex PCR; TCRdb holds only in-frame clones, not every one. In the table there are roughly 2.2 million clones, 85% to 95% of which are singletons. Input material: naive CD4+ T cells from PBMCs. Noted subset: CD45RA+ positively selected. All receptors come from a man aged 18 to 35 in good health. Some clones in this sample may be carry-over from other donors' samples.

V and J are TRBV28 and TRBJ1-4; no clear D gene. V lost 5 bases and J 7 bases, leaving 17 bases between the germline ends. This CDR3 spans 15 amino acids. CDR1 and CDR2 (germline): MDHEN, SYDVKM. CDR3 residues: CASSRPATNPEKLFF. In DNA form, the CDR3 reads TGTGCCAGCAGTCGACCAGCGACAAACCCTGAAAAACTGTTTTTT.

The rearrangement links TRBV25-1 to TRBJ1-4, with 7 bases identical to TRBD1. The CDR3 covers 15 residues. V shed 4 bases and J 8 bases; nucleotides not matched to a gene: 10. CDR1 is MGHDK, CDR2 SYGVNS, per germline. CDR3 loop: CASSVRTGVREKLFF. CDR3 nucleotides: TGTGCCAGCAGTGTCCGCACAGGGGTAAGAGAAAAACTGTTTTTT.

Turning to this clone: This sample includes further DNA sequences coding for the same CDR3. The genes are TRBV9 and TRBJ2-3, with D unclear. This CDR3 has 14 residues. From germline, CDR1 is SGDLS and CDR2 YYNGEE. The V gene lost 0 bases and the J gene lost 2 bases, with 7 bases spanning the gap. Here the CDR3 reads CASSVGVFTDTQYF. The CDR3 DNA reads as TGTGCCAGCAGCGTAGGAGTCTTCACAGATACGCAGTATTTT.